A single sample gave rise to the 10 T cell receptor beta chains below, sequenced in a study of T cells after yellow fever vaccination. TCRdb independently ran MiXCR on the 5' RACE reads; one entry per CDR3 protein. The table includes about 170,000 distinct CDR3 sequences, approximately 6.2% detected once. The sequences come from CD4+ T cells sorted from PBMCs, collected on the day of the first yellow fever vaccination. These receptors came from a man aged 18 to 30 who received the YFV17D yellow fever vaccine.

The rearrangement uses TRBV27 and TRBJ1-2; TRBD1 might be the D (5 bases). Trimming removed 6 bases at V and 4 bases at J, with 15 bases between. Germline V CDR1 and CDR2: MNHEY, SMNVEV (reference sequence). The CDR3 totals 14 residues. The chain's CDR3 is CASSVDRDGYGYTF. As DNA, the CDR3 is TGTGCCAGCAGCGTCGACCGGGACGGCTATGGCTACACCTTC.

At least ten counts were recorded for this clonotype. This chain connects TRBV7-8 to TRBJ2-3; 9 nucleotides align to TRBD1. After removal of 4 bases from V and 1 base from J, the junction contained 6 bases not matched to a gene. The germline gives CDR1 SGHVS, CDR2 FQNEAQ. This CDR3 contains 16 residues. CDR3 coding DNA: TGTGCCAGCAGCTATTACAGGGGGCTGGGCACAGATACGCAGTATTTT. Translation gives CASSYYRGLGTDTQYF.

The table lists this clonotype with a few counts. The rearrangement joins TRBV5-1 to TRBJ2-3, with 7 bases fitting TRBD1. CDR3 size: 15 residues. Germline V lookup: CDR1 SGHRS, CDR2 YFSETQ. J was trimmed by 2 bases and V by 1 base; bases with no gene match: 4. The CDR3 DNA reads as TGCGCCAGCAGCTTGAAAGACAGGGCCACAGATACGCAGTATTTT. Translation: CASSLKDRATDTQYF.

As to this clonotype: Compared with germline, one end of the junction differs, possibly owing to a read error. This chain connects TRBV12-3 or TRBV12-4 to TRBJ2-5; a weak D match, TRBD1 (5 bases). The CDR3 is 13 residues long. This CDR3 reads CDSSLGQGETQYF. In DNA, the CDR3 is TGTGACAGCAGTTTGGGGCAGGGAGAGACCCAGTACTTC.

This clonotype appeared many times. The rearrangement uses TRBV20-1 and TRBJ2-3; 8 nucleotides line up with TRBD1. CDR1 DFQATT and CDR2 SNEGSKA come from the germline V gene (reference sequence). The CDR3 is made up of 14 amino acids. Unmatched junction bases numbered 7, after V lost 3 bases and J lost 5 bases. The CDR3 region is CSARGDRPRDTQYF. The CDR3 DNA sequence: TGCAGTGCTAGGGGGGACAGGCCCAGAGATACGCAGTATTTT.

The V gene is TRBV30, the J gene TRBJ2-5; the D is unclear. Germline V lookup: CDR1 GTSNPN, CDR2 SVGIG (reference sequence). The CDR3 has 12 residues. Trimming cost V 4 bases and J 3 bases, with 9 bases left between them. The DNA of the CDR3 is TGTGCCTGGAACAGAGGTGAAGAGACCCAGTACTTC. Amino acid sequence: CAWNRGEETQYF.

The V call is TRBV7-2, the J call TRBJ1-1, with 7 bases lining up with TRBD1. CDR1 and CDR2 from the germline V gene are SGHTA and FQGNSA. The CDR3 is made up of 15 amino acids. With V trimmed by 4 bases and J by 2 bases, 7 bases remained unmatched. The CDR3 loop is CASSWRRGGNTEAFF. The CDR3 DNA follows: TGTGCCAGCAGCTGGCGGCGAGGGGGCAACACTGAAGCTTTCTTT.

This clonotype was recorded many times. The V and J genes are TRBV5-1 and TRBJ2-6, with no clear D. The CDR3 spans 16 residues. With 4 bases removed from V and 0 bases from J, the gap between germline ends came to 11 bases. Germline V gene lookup returns CDR1 SGHRS and CDR2 YFSETQ. CDR3 residues: CASSQRRSSGANVLTF. The CDR3 region has the DNA TGCGCCAGCAGCCAACGACGGAGCTCTGGGGCCAACGTCCTGACTTTC.

This clonotype appeared many times. The V and J genes are TRBV21-1 and TRBJ2-2; the D call of TRBD1 is as the table states it, not checked on the DNA. TRBV21-1 is tagged as a pseudogene. CDR3 length: 16 residues. The CDR3 DNA sequence: TGTGCCAGCAGCACCAGGGACAGGGGGGCCACCGGGGAGCTGTTTTTT. Translation: CASSTRDRGATGELFF.

This clonotype appeared a few times. The chain carries TRBV29-1 and TRBJ2-3; 12 positions match TRBD2. Trimming at V came to 5 bases and at J to 6 bases, leaving 3 bases not matched to a gene. Germline CDR1 and CDR2: SQVTM and ANQGSEA. This CDR3 is built from 13 residues. DNA for the CDR3: TGCAGCGTTCTAGCGGGGGGGGCTGATACGCAGTATTTT. Protein product: CSVLAGGADTQYF.